The 21 T cell receptor beta chains in this list originate from one sample, sequenced in a study of blood T cell repertoires in COVID-19. Some clones are missing from TCRdb's copy, which holds only in-frame ones; the method was immunoSEQ multiplex PCR. The sample has about 270,000 clones; about 88% are singletons. The specimen was PBMCs or T cells enriched from blood (not recorded which). The receptors come from a woman aged 45 to 65 who had recovered from COVID-19.

V usage is TRBV3-1 (or the pseudogene TRBV3-2) and J usage is TRBJ2-4; 8 nucleotides align to TRBD1. Germline loops: CDR1 LGHDT, CDR2 YNNKEL (reference sequence). The CDR3 is made up of 12 amino acids. The V segment lost 6 bases and the J segment 15 bases; nucleotides outside the gene matches: 10. Here the CDR3 reads CASSLPGTGLYF. The CDR3 DNA follows: TGTGCCAGCAGTCTCCCAGGGACAGGTCTGTACTTC.

V is TRBV19 and J is TRBJ2-7; weak D call: TRBD1 (5 bases). Trimming took 4 bases from V and 3 from J, leaving 13 bases between them. CDR1 and CDR2 (germline): LNHDA, SQIVND (reference sequence). CDR3 length: 14 amino acids. The CDR3 is CASSNLDKFYEQYF. The CDR3 DNA reads as TGTGCCAGTAGTAACCTGGACAAGTTCTACGAGCAGTACTTC.

The chain joins TRBV6-1 to TRBJ1-2; D is unresolved. The germline V gene has CDR1 MNHNS and CDR2 SASEGT. The CDR3 is 17 amino acids. Trimming cost V 2 bases and J 8 bases, with 24 bases left between them. CDR3 loop: CASSERVPGLWGEGYTF. CDR3 nucleotides: TGTGCCAGCAGTGAAAGGGTCCCGGGTCTTTGGGGAGAGGGCTACACCTTC.

The J gene is TRBJ2-5, the V gene TRBV29-1; tentatively, D is TRBD1 (5 bases). CDR1 is SQVTM, CDR2 ANQGSEA, per germline. Trimming cost V 4 bases and J 3 bases, with 9 bases left between them. The CDR3 loop spans 12 amino acids. The CDR3 here is CSVVRVEETQYF. DNA for the CDR3: TGCAGCGTTGTCAGGGTGGAAGAGACCCAGTACTTC.

This chain uses TRBV9 with TRBJ1-1, with D unclear. The V end was cut by 7 bases, the J end by 1 base, with 14 bases between. Germline CDR1 and CDR2: SGDLS and YYNGEE. This CDR3 is built from 14 residues. The CDR3 sequence: CASGEPNTNTEAFF. The CDR3 DNA is TGTGCCAGCGGTGAACCGAACACGAACACTGAAGCTTTCTTT.

V is TRBV28 and J is TRBJ1-5; tentative D call: TRBD1 (5 bases). Trimming removed 5 bases at V and 2 bases at J, with 16 bases between. Germline lookup yields CDR1 MDHEN and CDR2 SYDVKM. The CDR3 extends over 16 amino acids. The CDR3 nucleotides are TGTGCCAGCAGTAGGGGCGACAGAGGCGGCAATCAGCCCCAGCATTTT. It is translated as CASSRGDRGGNQPQHF.

J is TRBJ1-1 and V is TRBV3-1 (or the pseudogene TRBV3-2), with a tentative D call TRBD1 (6 bases). CDR1 and CDR2 (germline): LGHDT, YNNKEL (reference sequence). The germline V and J ends were trimmed by 6 bases and 8 bases, with 13 bases remaining between them. The CDR3 loop spans 12 amino acids. The CDR3 DNA reads as TGTGCCAGCAGAGCAAACAGGGCCGAAGCTTTCTTT. This encodes CASRANRAEAFF.

The J gene is TRBJ2-3, the V gene TRBV19; D is ambiguous. The CDR3 covers 13 residues. Trimming shortened V by 5 bases and J by 1 base, and 7 bases separated the two germline ends. Looked up from germline, CDR1 is LNHDA and CDR2 is SQIVND (reference sequence). DNA of the CDR3: TGTGCCAGTAGTCCGTCAGGCACAGATACGCAGTATTTT. It yields the protein CASSPSGTDTQYF.

Details on this clone: This specimen includes other DNA sequences encoding the same CDR3. The rearrangement links TRBV6-5 to TRBJ1-1, with D unclear. The germline V gene has CDR1 MNHEY and CDR2 SVGAGI. The CDR3 runs 11 residues. The V end lost 6 bases, the J end lost 4 bases, and 6 bases lay between the germline ends. The CDR3 sequence is CASSSGTEAFF. The CDR3 DNA sequence: TGTGCCAGCAGCTCCGGCACTGAAGCTTTCTTT.

This sequence joins TRBV3-1 (or the pseudogene TRBV3-2) and TRBJ1-2; TRBD1 might be the D (5 bases). Germline V gene lookup returns CDR1 LGHDT and CDR2 YNNKEL (reference sequence). This CDR3 contains 17 residues. Trimming shortened V by 4 bases and J by 0 bases, and 18 bases separated the two germline ends. CDR3 bases: TGTGCCAGCAGCCCCCGGCTCTGGGGCTCTCCTAACTATGGCTACACCTTC. Protein: CASSPRLWGSPNYGYTF.

This chain links TRBV3-1 (or the pseudogene TRBV3-2) with TRBJ2-5, with a weak D call TRBD2 (6 bases). Looked up from germline, CDR1 is LGHDT and CDR2 is YNNKEL (reference sequence). The V end was cut by 6 bases, the J end by 4 bases, with 15 bases between. CDR3 length: 14 amino acids. Here the CDR3 DNA reads TGTGCCAGCAGTCCCTCCAGCGGGCTAGAGACCCAGTACTTC. Amino acid sequence: CASSPSSGLETQYF.

The chain employs TRBV27 and TRBJ1-2, with a tentative D call TRBD1 (5 bases). CDR3 length equals 12 residues. V was clipped by 6 bases and J by 8 bases, with 13 bases between them. CDR1 and CDR2 from the germline V gene are MNHEY and SMNVEV (reference sequence). CDR3 bases: TGTGCCAGCAGCTCAGGGACTGGGGGCTACACCTTC. It codes for CASSSGTGGYTF.

The chain joins TRBV18 to TRBJ2-2; TRBD2 agrees at 11 bases. The CDR3 consists of 15 residues. V lost 4 bases, J lost 6 bases, and 4 bases stayed unmatched. Germline V CDR1 and CDR2: KGHSH, LQKENI. CDR3 region: CASSRGLAVAGELFF. DNA for the CDR3: TGTGCCAGCTCACGGGGACTAGCGGTGGCCGGGGAGCTGTTTTTT.

This chain links TRBV23-1 with TRBJ2-7, with 7 bases lining up with TRBD2. TRBV23-1 counts as an open reading frame of uncertain function. Unmatched junction bases numbered 2, after V lost 0 bases and J lost 0 bases. The CDR3 extends over 15 amino acids. The CDR3, as DNA: TGCGCCAGCAGTCAATCCGGGAGGCGCTCCTACGAGCAGTACTTC. Translated: CASSQSGRRSYEQYF.

The genes are TRBV27 and TRBJ2-1, with a possible D match to TRBD1 (6 bases). Trimming left V 6 bases short and J 4 bases short, with 16 bases between. There are 15 residues in the CDR3. Germline V lookup: CDR1 MNHEY, CDR2 SMNVEV (reference sequence). The DNA of the CDR3 is TGTGCCAGCAGCCGAGCAGGACAGCTTTACAATGAGCAGTTCTTC. It yields the protein CASSRAGQLYNEQFF.

The chain is built from TRBV5-1 and TRBJ1-5, with 7 bases lining up with TRBD1. Germline CDR1 and CDR2: SGHRS and YFSETQ. The CDR3 is made up of 15 amino acids. J was trimmed by 7 bases and V by 2 bases; bases with no gene match: 9. CDR3 coding DNA: TGCGCCAGCAGCTTCAATGCAGGGGGTAACCAGCCCCAGCATTTT. As protein: CASSFNAGGNQPQHF.

V gene TRBV9 combines with J gene TRBJ2-7, with TRBD1 matching over 7 bases. Germline lookup yields CDR1 SGDLS and CDR2 YYNGEE. The CDR3 is made up of 15 amino acids. With 0 bases clipped from V and 2 bases from J, the junction kept 5 bases outside the gene matches. This CDR3 is CASSVGPGQTYEQYF. The CDR3 nucleotides are TGTGCCAGCAGCGTAGGCCCGGGACAGACCTACGAGCAGTACTTC.

The chain combines TRBV11-1 with TRBJ2-1; TRBD1 aligns across 12 bases. This CDR3 is 16 amino acids long. CDR1 SGHAT and CDR2 FQDESV come from the germline V gene (reference sequence). V gave up 5 bases and J gave up 7 bases; unmatched junction bases: 9. CDR3 loop: CASSLAGTGGWNEQFF. The CDR3 DNA follows: TGTGCCAGCAGCCTCGCAGGGACAGGGGGCTGGAATGAGCAGTTCTTC.

This chain links TRBV7-2 with TRBJ2-1; 7 nucleotides line up with TRBD2. V lost 5 bases to trimming and J lost 8 bases; unmatched junction nucleotides: 18. This CDR3 region has 17 residues. Germline CDR1 is SGHTA and CDR2 is FQGNSA. CDR3 DNA: TGTGCCAGCAGCCAAACGAAGGGACTAACCGCGGTGGATGAGCAGTTCTTC. It yields the protein CASSQTKGLTAVDEQFF. Full variable domain (missing parts from reference TRBV7-2 and TRBJ2-1): GAGVSQSPSNKVTEKGKDVELRCDPISGHTALYWYRQSLGQGLEFLIYFQGNSAPDKSGLPSDRFSAERTGGSVSTLTIQRTQQEDSAVYLCASSQTKGLTAVDEQFFGPGTRLTVL.

This chain connects TRBV3-1 (or the pseudogene TRBV3-2) to TRBJ2-1; D may be TRBD1 (6 bases). V was shortened by 4 bases and J by 10 bases, with 8 bases between the two germline ends. Germline CDR1 and CDR2: LGHDT and YNNKEL (reference sequence). The CDR3 is made up of 11 amino acids. CDR3: CASSRGREQFF. DNA of the CDR3: TGTGCCAGCAGCCGGGGGCGGGAGCAGTTCTTC.

This rearrangement joins TRBV28 to TRBJ2-7; TRBD1 agrees at 9 bases. Germline CDR1 reads MDHEN; CDR2 reads SYDVKM. The V gene end was trimmed by 3 bases and the J gene end by 6 bases; junction bases not matched to a gene: 12. This CDR3 is 16 amino acids long. The CDR3: CASSFPLGQGTGEQYF. In nucleotides, the CDR3 is TGTGCCAGCAGTTTCCCCCTAGGACAGGGGACGGGCGAGCAGTACTTC.